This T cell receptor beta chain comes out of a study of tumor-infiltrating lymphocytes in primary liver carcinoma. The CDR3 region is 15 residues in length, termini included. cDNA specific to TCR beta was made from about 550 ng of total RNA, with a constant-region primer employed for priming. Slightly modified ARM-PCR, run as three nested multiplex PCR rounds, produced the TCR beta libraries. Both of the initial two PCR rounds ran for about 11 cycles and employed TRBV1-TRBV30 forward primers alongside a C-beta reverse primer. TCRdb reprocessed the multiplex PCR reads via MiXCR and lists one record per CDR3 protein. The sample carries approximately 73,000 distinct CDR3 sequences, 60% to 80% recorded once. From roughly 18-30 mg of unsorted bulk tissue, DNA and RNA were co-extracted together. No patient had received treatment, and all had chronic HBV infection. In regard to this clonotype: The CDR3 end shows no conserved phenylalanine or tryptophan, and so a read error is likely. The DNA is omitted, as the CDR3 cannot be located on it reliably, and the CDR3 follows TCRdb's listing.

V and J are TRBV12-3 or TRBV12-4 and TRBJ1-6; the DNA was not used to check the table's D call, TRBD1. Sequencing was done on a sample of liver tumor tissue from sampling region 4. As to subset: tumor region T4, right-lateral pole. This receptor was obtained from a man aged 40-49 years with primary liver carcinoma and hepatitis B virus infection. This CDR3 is CASSSTTGRNSHLHS.